Detailed here is one T cell receptor (beta chain). The data stem from a study of blood T cell repertoires in COVID-19. Germline CDR1 is SGHTA and CDR2 is FQGNSA. Unmatched junction bases numbered 0, after V lost 0 bases and J lost 0 bases. The length of the CDR3 is 15 residues. The assay was immunoSEQ multiplex PCR, and TCRdb's table has in-frame clones only and misses some. The data hold fewer than 200,000 clones, with 75% to 85% observed a single time. The V call is TRBV7-2, the J call TRBJ1-2; 8 nucleotides align to TRBD1. Material: peripheral blood. This TCR was recovered from a woman aged 55-70 years with COVID-19, enrolled during active disease. In nucleotides, the CDR3 is TGTGCCAGCAGCTTAGCGACAGGGGCTAACTATGGCTACACCTTC. Amino acids: CASSLATGANYGYTF.